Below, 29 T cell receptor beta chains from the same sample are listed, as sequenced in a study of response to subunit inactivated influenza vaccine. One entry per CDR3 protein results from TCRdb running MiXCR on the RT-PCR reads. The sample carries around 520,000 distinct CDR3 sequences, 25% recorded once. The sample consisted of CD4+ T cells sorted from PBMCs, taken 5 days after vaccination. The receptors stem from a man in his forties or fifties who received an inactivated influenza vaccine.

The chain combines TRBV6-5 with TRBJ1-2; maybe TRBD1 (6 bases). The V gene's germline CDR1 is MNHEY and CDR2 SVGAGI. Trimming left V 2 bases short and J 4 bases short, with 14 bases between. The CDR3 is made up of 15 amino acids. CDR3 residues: CASSYRDTGRYGYTF. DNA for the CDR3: TGTGCCAGCAGTTACCGGGACACAGGACGCTATGGCTACACCTTC.

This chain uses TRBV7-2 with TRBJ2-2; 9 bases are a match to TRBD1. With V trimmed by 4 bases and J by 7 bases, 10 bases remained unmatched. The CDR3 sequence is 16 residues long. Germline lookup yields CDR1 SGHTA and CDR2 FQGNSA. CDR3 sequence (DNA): TGTGCCAGCAGCTCCGCACAGGGGGCGCCGAACGGGGAGCTGTTTTTT. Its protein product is CASSSAQGAPNGELFF.

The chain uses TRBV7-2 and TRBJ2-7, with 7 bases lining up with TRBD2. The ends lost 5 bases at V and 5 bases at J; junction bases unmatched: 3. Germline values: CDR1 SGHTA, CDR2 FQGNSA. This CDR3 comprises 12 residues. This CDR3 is CASSRTRNEQYF. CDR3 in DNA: TGTGCCAGCAGCCGGACTAGAAACGAGCAGTACTTC.

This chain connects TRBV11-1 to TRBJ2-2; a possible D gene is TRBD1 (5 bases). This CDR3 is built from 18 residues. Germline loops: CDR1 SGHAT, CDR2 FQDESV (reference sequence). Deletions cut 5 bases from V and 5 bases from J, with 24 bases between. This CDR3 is CASSPWTRPGSGTGELFF. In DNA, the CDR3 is TGTGCCAGCAGCCCTTGGACACGGCCAGGCTCAGGAACCGGGGAGCTGTTTTTT. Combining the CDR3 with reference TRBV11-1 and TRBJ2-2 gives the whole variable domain EAEVAQSPRYKITEKSQAVAFWCDPISGHATLYWYRQILGQGPELLVQFQDESVVDDSQLPKDRFSAERLKGVDSTLKIQPAELGDSAMYLCASSPWTRPGSGTGELFFGEGSRLTVL.

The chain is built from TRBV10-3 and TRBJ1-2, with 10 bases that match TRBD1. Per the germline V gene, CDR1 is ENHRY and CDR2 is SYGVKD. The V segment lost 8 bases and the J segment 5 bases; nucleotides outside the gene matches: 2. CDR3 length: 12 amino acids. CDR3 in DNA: TGTGCCATCGAGGGACAGGGGTATGGCTACACCTTC. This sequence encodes CAIEGQGYGYTF.

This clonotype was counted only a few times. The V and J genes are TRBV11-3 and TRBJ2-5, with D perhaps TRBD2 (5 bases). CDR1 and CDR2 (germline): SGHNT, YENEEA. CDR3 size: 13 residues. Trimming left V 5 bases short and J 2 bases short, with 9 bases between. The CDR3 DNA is TGTGCCAGCAGCGAAGGGAGTCAAGAGACCCAGTACTTC. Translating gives CASSEGSQETQYF.

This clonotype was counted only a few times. The CDR3 nucleotides read TGCAGCGGGTTGGGGCAATATGGCTACACCTTC. It codes for CSGLGQYGYTF. V and J are TRBV29-1 and TRBJ1-2; TRBD1 might be the D (5 bases). Between the trimmed V and J ends, which lost 7 bases and 5 bases, there was a span of 11 bases. The CDR3 contains 11 residues. CDR1 is SQVTM, CDR2 ANQGSEA, per germline.

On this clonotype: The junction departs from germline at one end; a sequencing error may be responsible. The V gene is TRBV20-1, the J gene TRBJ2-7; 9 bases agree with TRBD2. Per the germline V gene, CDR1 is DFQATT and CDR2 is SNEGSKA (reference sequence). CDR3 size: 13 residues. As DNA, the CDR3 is TGCAGTCCTAGAGTTCTAGCGGGATACGAGCAGTACTTC. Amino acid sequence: CSPRVLAGYEQYF.

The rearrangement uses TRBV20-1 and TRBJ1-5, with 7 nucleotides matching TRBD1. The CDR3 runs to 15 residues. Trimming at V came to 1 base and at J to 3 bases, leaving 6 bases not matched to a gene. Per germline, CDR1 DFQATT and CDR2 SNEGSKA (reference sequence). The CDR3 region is CSARVGTDLNQPQHF. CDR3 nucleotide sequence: TGCAGTGCTAGAGTAGGGACAGACCTCAATCAGCCCCAGCATTTT.

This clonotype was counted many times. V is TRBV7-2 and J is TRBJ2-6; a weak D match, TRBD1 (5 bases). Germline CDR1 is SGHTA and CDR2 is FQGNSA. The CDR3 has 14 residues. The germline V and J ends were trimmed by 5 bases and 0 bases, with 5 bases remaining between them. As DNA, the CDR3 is TGTGCCAGCAGCAGGGGCTCTGGGGCCAACGTCCTGACTTTC. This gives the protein CASSRGSGANVLTF.

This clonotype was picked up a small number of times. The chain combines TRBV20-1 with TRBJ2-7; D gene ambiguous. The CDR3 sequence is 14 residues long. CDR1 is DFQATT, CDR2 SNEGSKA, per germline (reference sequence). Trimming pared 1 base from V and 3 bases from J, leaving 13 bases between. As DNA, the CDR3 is TGCAGTGCTAGAGGGTCCCGATTTATCTACGAGCAGTACTTC. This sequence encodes CSARGSRFIYEQYF.

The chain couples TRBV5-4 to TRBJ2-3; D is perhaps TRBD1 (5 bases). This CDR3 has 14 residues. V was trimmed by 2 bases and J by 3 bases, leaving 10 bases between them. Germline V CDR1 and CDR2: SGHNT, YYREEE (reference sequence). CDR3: CASSFDQGTDTQYF. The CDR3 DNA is TGTGCCAGCAGCTTTGATCAGGGTACAGATACGCAGTATTTT.

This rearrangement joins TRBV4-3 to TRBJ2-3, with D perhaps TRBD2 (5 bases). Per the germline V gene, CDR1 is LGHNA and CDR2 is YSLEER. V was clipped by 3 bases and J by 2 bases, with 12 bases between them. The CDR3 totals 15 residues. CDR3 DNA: TGCGCCAGCAGCCACGGCGAGGGTATCACAGATACGCAGTATTTT. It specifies CASSHGEGITDTQYF.

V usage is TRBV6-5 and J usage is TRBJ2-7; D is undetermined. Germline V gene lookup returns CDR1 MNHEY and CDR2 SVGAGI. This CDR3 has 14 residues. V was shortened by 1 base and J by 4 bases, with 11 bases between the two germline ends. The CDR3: CASSYLAGTYEQYF. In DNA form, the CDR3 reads TGTGCCAGCAGTTACTTGGCAGGAACTTACGAGCAGTACTTC.

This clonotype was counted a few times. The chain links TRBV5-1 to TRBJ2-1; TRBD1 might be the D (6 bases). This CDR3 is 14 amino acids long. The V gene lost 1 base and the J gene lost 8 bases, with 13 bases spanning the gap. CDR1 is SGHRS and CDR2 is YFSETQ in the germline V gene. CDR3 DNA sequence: TGCGCCAGCAGCTTGAACCTCGGACAGTATGAGCAGTTCTTC. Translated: CASSLNLGQYEQFF.

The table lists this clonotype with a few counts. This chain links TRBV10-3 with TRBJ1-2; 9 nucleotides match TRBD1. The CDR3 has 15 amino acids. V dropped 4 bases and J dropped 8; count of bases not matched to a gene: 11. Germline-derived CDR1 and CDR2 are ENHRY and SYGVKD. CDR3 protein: CAISARTGESEGYTF. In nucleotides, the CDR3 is TGTGCCATCAGTGCAAGGACAGGGGAAAGCGAAGGCTACACCTTC.

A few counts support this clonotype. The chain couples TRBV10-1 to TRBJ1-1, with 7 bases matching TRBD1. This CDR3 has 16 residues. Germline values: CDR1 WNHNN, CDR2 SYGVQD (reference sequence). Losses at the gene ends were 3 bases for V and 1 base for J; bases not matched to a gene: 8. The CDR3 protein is CASSDSPGTENTEAFF. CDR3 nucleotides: TGCGCCAGCAGTGATTCGCCCGGGACAGAGAACACTGAAGCTTTCTTT.

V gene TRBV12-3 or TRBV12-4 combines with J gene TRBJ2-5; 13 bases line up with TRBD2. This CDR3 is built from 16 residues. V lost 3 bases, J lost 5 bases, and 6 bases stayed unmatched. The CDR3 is CASSLGKTSGRETQYF. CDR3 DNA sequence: TGTGCCAGCAGTTTGGGGAAGACTAGCGGGAGGGAGACCCAGTACTTC.

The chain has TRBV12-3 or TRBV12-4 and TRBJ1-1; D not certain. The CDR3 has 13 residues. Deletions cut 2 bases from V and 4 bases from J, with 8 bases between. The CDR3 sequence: CASSLRTGTEAFF. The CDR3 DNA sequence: TGTGCCAGCAGTTTAAGGACGGGCACTGAAGCTTTCTTT.

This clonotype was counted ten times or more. CDR3 bases: TGTGCCAGCTCTCCAACGGGGGGTCGCACAGATACGCAGTATTTT. Amino acid sequence: CASSPTGGRTDTQYF. The J gene is TRBJ2-3, the V gene TRBV7-3; 7 nucleotides agree with TRBD2. This CDR3 region has 15 residues. The germline V gene encodes CDR1 SGHTA and CDR2 FQGTGA. The J segment lost 1 base and the V segment lost 8 bases, leaving 9 bases of the junction unmatched.

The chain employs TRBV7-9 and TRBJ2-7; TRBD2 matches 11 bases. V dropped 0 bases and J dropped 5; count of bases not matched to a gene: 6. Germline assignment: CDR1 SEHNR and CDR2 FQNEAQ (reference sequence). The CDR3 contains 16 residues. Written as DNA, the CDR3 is TGTGCCAGCAGCTTAGCTCTAGCGGGAGGAATACACGAGCAGTACTTC. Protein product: CASSLALAGGIHEQYF.

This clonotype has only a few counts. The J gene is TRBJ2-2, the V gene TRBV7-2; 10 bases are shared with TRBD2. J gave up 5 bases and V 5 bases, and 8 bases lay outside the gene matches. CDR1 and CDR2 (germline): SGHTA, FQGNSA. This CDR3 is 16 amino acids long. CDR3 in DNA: TGTGCCAGCAGCACCTCGAGCGGGAGGGTAACCGGGGAGCTGTTTTTT. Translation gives CASSTSSGRVTGELFF. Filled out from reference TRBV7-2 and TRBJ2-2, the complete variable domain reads GAGVSQSPSNKVTEKGKDVELRCDPISGHTALYWYRQSLGQGLEFLIYFQGNSAPDKSGLPSDRFSAERTGGSVSTLTIQRTQQEDSAVYLCASSTSSGRVTGELFFGEGSRLTVL.

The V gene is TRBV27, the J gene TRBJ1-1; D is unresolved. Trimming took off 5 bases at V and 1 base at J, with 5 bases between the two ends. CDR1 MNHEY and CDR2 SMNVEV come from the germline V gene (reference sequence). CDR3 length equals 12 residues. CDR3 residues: CASSHRNTEAFF. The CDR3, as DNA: TGTGCCAGCAGTCACAGGAACACTGAAGCTTTCTTT.

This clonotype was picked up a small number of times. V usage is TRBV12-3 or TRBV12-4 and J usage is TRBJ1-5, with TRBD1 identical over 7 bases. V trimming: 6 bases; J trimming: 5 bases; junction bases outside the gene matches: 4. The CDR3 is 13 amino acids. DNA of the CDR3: TGTGCCAGCAGCGACAGGGAGTATCAGCCCCAGCATTTT. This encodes CASSDREYQPQHF.

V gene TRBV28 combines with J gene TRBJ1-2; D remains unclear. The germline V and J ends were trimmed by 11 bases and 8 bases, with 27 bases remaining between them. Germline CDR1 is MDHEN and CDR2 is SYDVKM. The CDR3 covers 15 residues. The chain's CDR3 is CAVPEREATPRGYTF. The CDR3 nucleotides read TGTGCCGTCCCGGAGAGGGAAGCGACCCCTCGCGGCTACACCTTC.

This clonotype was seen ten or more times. This CDR3 reads CASSVDGANQPQHF. CDR3 DNA sequence: TGTGCCAGCAGCGTAGATGGGGCGAATCAGCCCCAGCATTTT. V gene TRBV9 combines with J gene TRBJ1-5; tentatively, D is TRBD1 (5 bases). V lost 0 bases to trimming and J lost 4 bases, with 8 bases between them. The CDR3 loop spans 14 amino acids. The germline V gene encodes CDR1 SGDLS and CDR2 YYNGEE.

Here the CDR3 DNA reads TGTGCCAGCAGTTTAGGGCAGGGGAACGGGGAGCTGTTTTTT. Protein sequence: CASSLGQGNGELFF. The rearrangement uses TRBV12-3 or TRBV12-4 and TRBJ2-2, with D maybe TRBD1 (6 bases). V lost 1 base, J lost 7 bases, and 10 bases lay in between. The CDR3 is 14 residues long.

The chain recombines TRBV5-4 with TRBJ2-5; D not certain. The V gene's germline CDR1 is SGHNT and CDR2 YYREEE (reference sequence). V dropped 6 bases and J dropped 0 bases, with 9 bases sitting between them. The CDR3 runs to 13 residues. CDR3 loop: CASTHDDQETQYF. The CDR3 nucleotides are TGTGCCAGCACCCACGACGACCAAGAGACCCAGTACTTC.

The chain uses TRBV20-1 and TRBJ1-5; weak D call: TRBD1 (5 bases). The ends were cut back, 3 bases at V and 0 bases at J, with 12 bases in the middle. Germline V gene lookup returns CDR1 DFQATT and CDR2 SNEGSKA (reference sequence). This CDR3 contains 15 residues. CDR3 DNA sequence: TGCAGTGCTAGCACCCTGGGGGATAGCAATCAGCCCCAGCATTTT. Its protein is CSASTLGDSNQPQHF.